This TCR beta chain was identified in a study of blood T cell repertoires in COVID-19. Study-wide context: Sites across the United States, Italy and Spain contributed samples from acute and convalescent COVID-19. Sample material is recorded as cDNA or gDNA derived from T cells, B-cell-depleted T cells, or PBMCs.

In the authors' workflow: Counts of nucleated cells, estimated from reference gene primer amplification, were obtained. TCRdb's copy holds only in-frame clones and misses some; the assay was immunoSEQ multiplex PCR. The V and J calls and clone size are taken from that table; D and trimming were inferred from the DNA. This table has 200,000 to 250,000 clones, about 80% appearing once. Germline-derived CDR1 and CDR2 are KGHDR and SFDVKD. The CDR3 sequence is 15 residues long. V was clipped by 10 bases and J by 1 base; unmatched bases: 9. This TCR was sampled from a woman in her 50s with acute or convalescent COVID-19. Sequencing used peripheral blood. V usage is TRBV24-1 and J usage is TRBJ2-3, with 8 bases that match TRBD2. CDR3 nucleotides: TGTGCCACTGAAAGCGGGAGTTGGGGCACAGATACGCAGTATTTT. Translated, it gives CATESGSWGTDTQYF.